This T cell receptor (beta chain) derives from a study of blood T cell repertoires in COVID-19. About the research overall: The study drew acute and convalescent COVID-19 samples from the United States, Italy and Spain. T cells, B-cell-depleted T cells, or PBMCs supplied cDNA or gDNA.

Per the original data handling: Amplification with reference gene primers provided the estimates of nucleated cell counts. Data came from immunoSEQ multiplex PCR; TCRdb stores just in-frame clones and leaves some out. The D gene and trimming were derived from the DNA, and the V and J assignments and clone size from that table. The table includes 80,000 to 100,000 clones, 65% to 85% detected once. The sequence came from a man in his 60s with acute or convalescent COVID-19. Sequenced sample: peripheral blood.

Written as DNA, the CDR3 is TGTGCCAGTAGTGAACCGAAACCGGGACTAAATTCACCCCTCCACTTT. As protein: CASSEPKPGLNSPLHF. J is TRBJ1-6 and V is TRBV19; possibly TRBD1 for D (5 bases). The CDR3 has 16 residues. Per germline, CDR1 LNHDA and CDR2 SQIVND (reference sequence). The V gene lost 5 bases and the J gene lost 7 bases, with 18 bases spanning the gap.